The 3 T cell receptor beta chains in this list originate from one sample, sequenced in a study of graft-versus-host responses after intestinal transplantation. Generated by immunoSEQ multiplex PCR, the TCRdb table keeps only in-frame clones and is missing some. The sample shows approximately 60,000 clones, around 90% of them seen only once. The specimen comprised PBMCs, sampled 26 days after transplant. The receptors originated from a human patient who received an intestinal transplant, so some T cells may come from the graft donor.

This clone came up once. V and J are TRBV27 and TRBJ2-7; 8 positions agree with TRBD1. The V and J ends lost 6 bases and 3 bases, in that order; junction bases with no gene match: 7. CDR3 size: 14 residues. Germline CDR1 reads MNHEY; CDR2 reads SMNVEV (reference sequence). This CDR3 reads CASSPGQGYYEQYF. DNA for the CDR3: TGTGCCAGCAGCCCCGGACAGGGCTACTACGAGCAGTACTTC.

The chain is built from TRBV6-1 and TRBJ2-5; tentatively, D is TRBD1 (6 bases). The germline V and J ends were trimmed by 0 bases and 2 bases, with 10 bases remaining between them. This CDR3 is 15 amino acids long. Germline V gene lookup returns CDR1 MNHNS and CDR2 SASEGT. This chain's CDR3 is CASSEAQGGQETQYF. As DNA, the CDR3 is TGTGCCAGCAGTGAAGCGCAAGGGGGTCAAGAGACCCAGTACTTC.

This clone was observed a handful of times. The chain recombines TRBV7-2 with TRBJ2-1; 7 bases align to TRBD1. In germline, CDR1 is SGHTA, CDR2 FQGNSA. The CDR3 spans 14 residues. The junction had 5 bases not matched to a gene; V was cut back by 3 bases and J by 6 bases. CDR3 sequence: CASSFWTGLNEQFF. CDR3 DNA: TGTGCCAGCAGCTTTTGGACAGGACTCAATGAGCAGTTCTTC.